This TCR beta chain was identified in a study of CD8+ T cells in alopecia areata. To note about this clone: The antigen is unknown.

The study's findings and limits: Affected scalp, especially in alopecia totalis/universalis, had a higher clonality than normal scalp did.

In each case, RNA was isolated and then reverse transcribed into cDNA as the sequencing template. Data came from immunoSEQ multiplex PCR; TCRdb stores just in-frame clones and leaves some out. Of 110,000 to 150,000 clones in the sample, roughly three fifths were seen once. This clonotype was obtained from a human donor with alopecia areata. Here the sequenced sample was CD4+ T cells sorted from blood, taken at week 0.

The CDR3 sequence is CASSVPGNYGYTF. CDR3 DNA sequence: TGTGCCAGCAGCGTTCCGGGGAACTATGGCTACACCTTC. The genes are TRBV9 and TRBJ1-2; no clear D. CDR1 and CDR2 (germline): SGDLS, YYNGEE. The CDR3 runs to 13 residues. The V gene lost 2 bases and the J gene lost 2 bases, with 7 bases spanning the gap.